These T cell receptor beta chains were read from a single sample in a study of radiotherapy plus CTLA-4 blockade in lung cancer. Generated by immunoSEQ multiplex PCR, the TCRdb table keeps only in-frame clones and is missing some. The repertoire holds around 70,000 clones, with around 86% as singletons. This specimen was peripheral blood, taken from a patient treated with radiotherapy plus ipilimumab. Source of these receptors: a human donor with non-small cell lung cancer that progressed on radiotherapy plus ipilimumab. The CDR3 runs from the conserved cysteine through the conserved F or W. A D gene is named only where the DNA matches it firmly. Expanded clones are given a class, and other clones once, few, many or no size at all.

J: TRBJ2-3
size: -
D: TRBD2
V: TRBV5-1
CDR3: CASRLVAGSSTDTQYF
DNA: TGCGCCAGCAGACTGGTAGCGGGTTCGAGCACAGATACGCAGTATTTT

J: TRBJ2-1
size: -
D: TRBD2
V: TRBV13
CDR3: CASSLAASGTYNEQFF
DNA: TGTGCCAGCAGCTTAGCGGCTAGCGGTACCTACAATGAGCAGTTCTTC

J: TRBJ1-1
size: -
D: -
V: TRBV29-1
CDR3: CSVLGGAANTEAFF
DNA: TGCAGCGTCCTGGGGGGGGCAGCGAACACTGAAGCTTTCTTT

J: TRBJ2-5
size: -
D: -
V: TRBV2
CDR3: CASTAASQETQYF
DNA: TGTGCCAGCACAGCGGCAAGCCAAGAGACCCAGTACTTC

J: TRBJ1-4
size: -
D: TRBD1
V: TRBV18
CDR3: CASSLLSVGTGNEKLFF
DNA: TGTGCCAGCTCACTCTTGAGCGTCGGGACAGGGAACGAAAAACTGTTTTTT

J: TRBJ2-1
size: -
D: -
V: TRBV7-3
CDR3: CASSLTFGASSYNEQFF
DNA: TGTGCCAGCAGCTTAACATTCGGGGCGAGCTCCTACAATGAGCAGTTCTTC

J: TRBJ1-5
size: -
D: -
V: TRBV28
CDR3: CASSLYQGNQPQHF
DNA: TGTGCCAGCAGTTTGTATCAGGGAAATCAGCCCCAGCATTTT

J: TRBJ2-2
size: -
D: TRBD1
V: TRBV2
CDR3: CASRQGAPGELFF
DNA: TGTGCCAGCCGACAGGGGGCCCCCGGGGAGCTGTTTTTT

J: TRBJ2-1
size: few
D: TRBD1
V: TRBV4-1
CDR3: CASSRLRRDRVFIEQFF
DNA: TGCGCCAGCAGCCGACTGCGCCGGGACAGGGTGTTCATTGAGCAGTTCTTC

J: TRBJ2-1
size: once
D: -
V: TRBV28
CDR3: CASSLAATNPRDEQFF
DNA: TGTGCCAGCAGTTTAGCGGCCACAAACCCGAGGGATGAGCAGTTCTTC

J: TRBJ2-7
size: -
D: TRBD1
V: TRBV10-1
CDR3: CASSGTGTGGYEQYF
DNA: TGCGCCAGCAGTGGGACCGGGACAGGCGGCTACGAGCAGTACTTC

J: TRBJ1-1
size: -
D: -
V: TRBV18
CDR3: CASSPPVGNTEAFF
DNA: TGTGCCAGCTCACCACCGGTCGGTAACACTGAAGCTTTCTTT

J: TRBJ1-2
size: -
D: -
V: TRBV27
CDR3: CASSFTGNYGYTF
DNA: TGTGCCAGCAGTTTTACAGGCAACTATGGCTACACCTTC

J: TRBJ1-3
size: -
D: -
V: TRBV7-9
CDR3: CASSSQLWTVPNSGNTIYF
DNA: TGTGCCAGCAGCTCACAACTCTGGACAGTTCCTAACTCTGGAAACACCATATATTTT

J: TRBJ2-5
size: -
D: TRBD1
V: TRBV6-6
CDR3: CASRGQAMETQYF
DNA: TGTGCCAGCAGGGGACAGGCTATGGAGACCCAGTACTTC

J: TRBJ2-1
size: -
D: TRBD2
V: TRBV6-5
CDR3: CASSRTSGRLNEQFF
DNA: TGTGCCAGCAGCCGGACTAGCGGGAGGCTGAATGAGCAGTTCTTC

J: TRBJ2-1
size: -
D: TRBD1
V: TRBV25-1
CDR3: CASSAGQGVNEQFF
DNA: TGTGCCAGCAGTGCGGGACAGGGGGTCAATGAGCAGTTCTTC

J: TRBJ2-3
size: -
D: TRBD2
V: TRBV7-3
CDR3: CASSLNLAGLGTQYF
DNA: TGTGCCAGCAGCTTAAATCTAGCGGGATTGGGAACGCAGTATTTT

J: TRBJ2-2
size: -
D: TRBD2
V: TRBV7-3
CDR3: CASSRDYAGELFF
DNA: TGTGCCAGCAGCCGGGACTACGCCGGGGAGCTGTTTTTT

J: TRBJ1-1
size: -
D: -
V: TRBV2
CDR3: CASSEKERVRAFF
DNA: TGTGCCAGCAGTGAAAAGGAGCGGGTGAGAGCTTTCTTT

J: TRBJ1-1
size: -
D: -
V: TRBV6-1
CDR3: CASSLNQDTEAFF
DNA: TGTGCCAGCAGTCTAAACCAGGACACTGAAGCTTTCTTT

J: TRBJ2-3
size: once
D: TRBD2
V: TRBV2
CDR3: CASSDGRGWPDTQYF
DNA: TGTGCCAGCAGTGACGGGCGGGGGTGGCCAGATACGCAGTATTTT

J: TRBJ2-5
size: -
D: -
V: TRBV6-5
CDR3: CASSIGSQETQYF
DNA: TGTGCCAGCTCTATTGGCAGCCAAGAGACCCAGTACTTC

J: TRBJ1-1
size: -
D: TRBD1
V: TRBV5-4
CDR3: CASSLGQGASAFF
DNA: TGTGCCAGCAGCTTGGGACAGGGTGCCTCAGCTTTCTTT

J: TRBJ2-1
size: -
D: -
V: TRBV11-2
CDR3: CASSFLRDKVNEQFF
DNA: TGTGCCAGCAGCTTTTTAAGGGACAAGGTTAATGAGCAGTTCTTC

J: TRBJ2-7
size: -
D: -
V: TRBV11-3
CDR3: CASSPGPQREQYF
DNA: TGTGCCAGCAGCCCCGGGCCCCAAAGGGAGCAGTACTTC

J: TRBJ2-1
size: -
D: -
V: TRBV5-1
CDR3: CASSLALGRNEQFF
DNA: TGCGCCAGCAGCTTGGCCCTCGGCAGGAATGAGCAGTTCTTC

J: TRBJ1-2
size: -
D: -
V: TRBV18
CDR3: CASSVAAMLGYGYTF
DNA: TGTGCCAGCTCCGTCGCGGCGATGCTAGGCTATGGCTACACCTTC

J: TRBJ2-4
size: -
D: TRBD2
V: TRBV5-1
CDR3: CASRSSGIPGNIQYF
DNA: TGCGCCAGCAGGAGTAGCGGGATCCCCGGAAACATTCAGTACTTC

J: TRBJ2-5
size: -
D: TRBD2
V: TRBV28
CDR3: CASSSGLAGQETQYF
DNA: TGTGCCAGCAGTTCGGGACTAGCGGGGCAAGAGACCCAGTACTTC

J: TRBJ1-1
size: -
D: TRBD1
V: TRBV12-5
CDR3: CASAPGGLGQANTEAFF
DNA: TGTGCTAGTGCCCCTGGGGGATTGGGACAGGCGAACACTGAAGCTTTCTTT

J: TRBJ1-2
size: -
D: -
V: TRBV4-1
CDR3: CASSQDPGTLYGYTF
DNA: TGCGCCAGCAGCCAAGACCCAGGCACCCTGTATGGCTACACCTTC

J: TRBJ2-1
size: once
D: -
V: TRBV4-2
CDR3: CASSQGRAGNNEQFF
DNA: TGTGCCAGCAGCCAAGGTCGAGCGGGCAACAATGAGCAGTTCTTC

J: TRBJ2-3
size: -
D: TRBD2
V: TRBV6-1
CDR3: CASSELAGADTQYF
DNA: TGTGCCAGCAGTGAACTAGCGGGAGCAGATACGCAGTATTTT

J: TRBJ2-1
size: -
D: -
V: TRBV6-5
CDR3: CASSYGGSSYNEQFF
DNA: TGTGCCAGCAGTTACGGCGGCAGCTCCTACAATGAGCAGTTCTTC

J: TRBJ1-1
size: -
D: TRBD1
V: TRBV13
CDR3: CASSLAGQGYIF
DNA: TGTGCCAGCAGCTTAGCGGGACAGGGATACATTTTT

J: TRBJ1-1
size: few
D: -
V: TRBV27
CDR3: CATNWGTEAFF
DNA: TGTGCCACAAATTGGGGGACTGAAGCTTTCTTT

J: TRBJ1-2
size: -
D: -
V: TRBV28
CDR3: CASSLMGGEGYTF
DNA: TGTGCCAGCAGCCTAATGGGCGGTGAGGGCTACACCTTC

J: TRBJ2-1
size: -
D: -
V: TRBV7-9
CDR3: CASSRSSNEQFF
DNA: TGTGCCAGCAGCCGAAGCTCCAATGAGCAGTTCTTC

J: TRBJ2-6
size: -
D: -
V: TRBV5-1
CDR3: CASSADNSGANVLTF
DNA: TGCGCCAGCAGCGCCGACAACTCTGGGGCCAACGTCCTGACTTTC

J: TRBJ1-2
size: -
D: TRBD1
V: TRBV6-1
CDR3: CASSQFTGGADGYTF
DNA: TGTGCCAGCAGTCAATTTACAGGGGGCGCGGATGGCTACACCTTC

J: TRBJ2-2
size: -
D: -
V: TRBV28
CDR3: CASSEHPRDTGELFF
DNA: TGTGCCAGCAGCGAACATCCCAGGGACACCGGGGAGCTGTTTTTT

J: TRBJ2-1
size: -
D: TRBD2
V: TRBV4-1
CDR3: CASSQGLPEREVSNNEQFF
DNA: TGCGCCAGCAGCCAAGGCCTACCAGAGCGGGAGGTTTCCAACAATGAGCAGTTCTTC

J: TRBJ1-2
size: -
D: -
V: TRBV6-6
CDR3: CASSYVGNYGYTF
DNA: TGTGCCAGCAGTTACGTGGGGAACTATGGCTACACCTTC

J: TRBJ1-1
size: -
D: -
V: TRBV15
CDR3: CATSRDLTESTFF
DNA: TGTGCCACCAGCAGAGATTTGACAGAATCAACTTTCTTT